The 17 T cell receptor beta chains below were found in one sample sequenced in a study of blood T cell repertoires in COVID-19. This table comes from immunoSEQ multiplex PCR, and its TCRdb copy is limited to in-frame clones, with some not included. The sample lists around 250,000 clones, more than 75% occurring once. The sequenced sample was peripheral blood. Receptors originate from a man aged 35-49 years with active or convalescent COVID-19.

The V and J genes are TRBV25-1 and TRBJ2-7, with TRBD2 identical over 8 bases. CDR1 and CDR2 from the germline V gene are MGHDK and SYGVNS. The J segment lost 3 bases and the V segment lost 2 bases, leaving 0 bases of the junction unmatched. There are 13 residues in the CDR3. CDR3 protein: CASSESGSYEQYF. The CDR3 DNA reads as TGTGCCAGCAGTGAAAGCGGGAGCTACGAGCAGTACTTC.

J is TRBJ2-1 and V is TRBV19; 7 bases are a match to TRBD1. CDR1 is LNHDA and CDR2 is SQIVND in the germline V gene (reference sequence). With V trimmed by 5 bases and J by 4 bases, 5 bases remained unmatched. This CDR3 contains 14 residues. This CDR3 reads CASSLQGVYNEQFF. DNA for the CDR3: TGTGCCAGTAGTTTGCAGGGGGTATACAATGAGCAGTTCTTC.

J is TRBJ2-4 and V is TRBV28; 11 nucleotides agree with TRBD1. The CDR3 covers 15 residues. J lost 8 bases, V lost 4 bases, and 7 bases had no gene match. Germline V CDR1 and CDR2: MDHEN, SYDVKM. CDR3 nucleotide sequence: TGTGCCAGCAGTTCCTCCGGGACAGGGGGTTACATTCAGTACTTC. Translating gives CASSSSGTGGYIQYF.

V is TRBV5-4 and J is TRBJ2-7; D not certain. Trimming shortened V by 4 bases and J by 4 bases, and 9 bases separated the two germline ends. The CDR3 totals 12 residues. CDR1 and CDR2 (germline): SGHNT, YYREEE (reference sequence). The CDR3 loop reads CASSPNLYEQYF. CDR3 coding DNA: TGTGCCAGCAGCCCAAACTTATACGAGCAGTACTTC.

V gene TRBV5-1 combines with J gene TRBJ2-7, with 9 bases identical to TRBD1. Germline lookup yields CDR1 SGHRS and CDR2 YFSETQ. J gave up 5 bases and V 1 base, and 13 bases lay outside the gene matches. The CDR3 has 17 amino acids. CDR3 sequence (DNA): TGCGCCAGCAGCTTGAGGCAGCCCGGGACAGGGTCCCACGAGCAGTACTTC. It translates to CASSLRQPGTGSHEQYF. Full variable domain (rest looked up from reference TRBV5-1 and TRBJ2-7): KAGVTQTPRYLIKTRGQQVTLSCSPISGHRSVSWYQQTPGQGLQFLFEYFSETQRNKGNFPGRFSGRQFSNSRSEMNVSTLELGDSALYLCASSLRQPGTGSHEQYFGPGTRLTVT.

The V call is TRBV6-1, the J call TRBJ1-6; D uncertain. Germline CDR1 and CDR2: MNHNS and SASEGT. V was cut by 4 bases and J by 7 bases, with 17 bases left in between. The CDR3 contains 16 residues. The CDR3 spells CASSVTSESGNSPLHF. The CDR3 DNA reads TGTGCCAGCAGTGTAACCAGCGAGTCGGGGAATTCACCCCTCCACTTT.

The V call is TRBV19, the J call TRBJ2-7, with 8 bases identical to TRBD1. The CDR3 spans 13 residues. Unmatched junction bases numbered 7, after V lost 9 bases and J lost 3 bases. Germline lookup yields CDR1 LNHDA and CDR2 SQIVND (reference sequence). CDR3: CASITGTGYEQYF. CDR3 coding DNA: TGTGCCAGCATCACCGGGACAGGCTACGAGCAGTACTTC.

CDR3 DNA sequence: TGTGCCAGCAGCTTCGGACAGGAGGTACACGAGCAGTACTTC. Its translation: CASSFGQEVHEQYF. This chain links TRBV13 with TRBJ2-7; 7 bases fit TRBD1. The CDR3 sequence is 14 residues long. CDR1 is PRHDT, CDR2 FYEKMQ, per germline (reference sequence). V shed 3 bases and J 5 bases; nucleotides not matched to a gene: 7.

The chain recombines TRBV13 with TRBJ2-7; a possible D gene is TRBD1 (6 bases). The CDR3 has 14 residues. CDR1 PRHDT and CDR2 FYEKMQ come from the germline V gene (reference sequence). The germline V and J ends were trimmed by 2 bases and 6 bases, with 14 bases remaining between them. Here the CDR3 reads CASSLRGHLSEQYF. CDR3 nucleotide sequence: TGTGCCAGCAGCTTAAGGGGACATTTATCCGAGCAGTACTTC.

This clone has just one count. The chain combines TRBV3-1 (or the pseudogene TRBV3-2) with TRBJ2-2; D might be TRBD1 (5 bases). CDR3 length: 14 residues. The V gene lost 4 bases and the J gene lost 6 bases, with 12 bases spanning the gap. Germline CDR1 and CDR2: LGHDT and YNNKEL (reference sequence). The CDR3 sequence: CASSLQAGSGELFF. The CDR3 DNA sequence: TGTGCCAGCAGCCTACAGGCTGGATCCGGGGAGCTGTTTTTT.

J is TRBJ1-2 and V is TRBV7-9, with TRBD1 as a possible D gene (5 bases). The V end lost 0 bases, the J end lost 9 bases, and 11 bases lay between the germline ends. CDR3 length equals 13 residues. Per the germline V gene, CDR1 is SEHNR and CDR2 is FQNEAQ (reference sequence). In DNA, the CDR3 is TGTGCCAGCAGCTTAGCAGGGTACAGGAGCTACACCTTC. Translating gives CASSLAGYRSYTF.

Only one count was recorded for this clone. The chain carries TRBV5-1 and TRBJ1-5; 7 bases align to TRBD1. Trimming cost V 4 bases and J 0 bases; bases outside gene matches: 4. This CDR3 contains 15 residues. Per the germline V gene, CDR1 is SGHRS and CDR2 is YFSETQ. The CDR3 is CASSRTGNSNQPQHF. CDR3 in DNA: TGCGCCAGCAGCAGGACAGGAAATAGCAATCAGCCCCAGCATTTT.

V usage is TRBV3-1 (or the pseudogene TRBV3-2) and J usage is TRBJ2-2; the match to TRBD2 covers 8 bases. V trimming: 0 bases; J trimming: 4 bases; junction bases outside the gene matches: 4. The germline V gene has CDR1 LGHDT and CDR2 YNNKEL (reference sequence). The CDR3 is made up of 16 amino acids. In DNA, the CDR3 is TGTGCCAGCAGCCAAGAAGCGGGAGTTGGCACCGGGGAGCTGTTTTTT. Protein product: CASSQEAGVGTGELFF.

The chain combines TRBV7-8 with TRBJ2-3; 7 bases are a match to TRBD2. CDR1 and CDR2 from the germline V gene are SGHVS and FQNEAQ. J gave up 2 bases and V 5 bases, and 10 bases lay outside the gene matches. This CDR3 spans 16 amino acids. This chain's CDR3 is CASSRPREFDTDTQYF. In DNA form, the CDR3 reads TGTGCCAGCAGCCGTCCGCGGGAGTTTGACACAGATACGCAGTATTTT.

The chain links TRBV6-1 to TRBJ1-2; maybe TRBD1 (6 bases). The germline V gene encodes CDR1 MNHNS and CDR2 SASEGT. The CDR3 is 17 residues long. V was trimmed by 0 bases and J by 5 bases, leaving 19 bases between them. The CDR3 DNA follows: TGTGCCAGCAGTGAAGCGGGGGCACGGTCCCGCTTATATGGCTACACCTTC. Its protein is CASSEAGARSRLYGYTF.

V usage is TRBV7-2 and J usage is TRBJ2-2; D perhaps matches TRBD2 (6 bases). In germline, CDR1 is SGHTA, CDR2 FQGNSA. CDR3 length: 13 amino acids. The germline V and J ends were trimmed by 4 bases and 6 bases, with 9 bases remaining between them. CDR3 in amino acids: CASSSREAGELFF. CDR3 nucleotides: TGTGCCAGCAGCTCGAGGGAGGCCGGGGAGCTGTTTTTT.

This chain uses TRBV19 with TRBJ2-4, with 11 bases lining up with TRBD2. The CDR3 runs to 15 residues. V shed 5 bases, J shed 5 bases, and the junction held 5 bases outside the gene matches. Germline V CDR1 and CDR2: LNHDA, SQIVND (reference sequence). The CDR3: CASSGASGGQNIQYF. The DNA of the CDR3 is TGTGCCAGTAGTGGGGCTAGCGGGGGGCAAAACATTCAGTACTTC.